The clone carrying this T cell receptor beta chain was observed a few times. Its matching antigen is unknown. Per the germline V gene, CDR1 is SEHNR and CDR2 is FQNEAQ (reference sequence). Trimming left V 6 bases short and J 4 bases short, with 12 bases between. The length of the CDR3 is 13 residues. 60 Vbeta and 13 Jbeta primers were used in PCR. Profiled with immunoSEQ multiplex PCR; TCRdb holds only in-frame clones, not every one. The sample yields under 150,000 clones, approximately 86% seen once. The source of the sample is a study of cytomegalovirus exposure and HLA in healthy donors. As for the study in general: HLA-typed donors were the source of about 85 million unique TCRs held in an early data release. Notes on the study in general: The study listed approximately 170 cytomegalovirus-associated TCR beta chains. V segments that were indistinguishable, TRBV6-2 and TRBV6-3 among them, were omitted from analysis.

The origin of this receptor is a boy younger than 18 in good health and CMV-seronegative. The rearrangement uses TRBV7-9 and TRBJ1-1; unclear D gene. The sample taken for sequencing was PBMCs. The CDR3 reads CASSGQAGTEAFF. The CDR3 DNA reads TGTGCCAGCAGTGGGCAGGCCGGCACTGAAGCTTTCTTT.